This TCR beta chain was captured by sequencing in a study of T cells after yellow fever vaccination. General study findings and limits: Weaker overall was a secondary response that nonetheless peaked faster, on day 5 versus 15.

This clonotype appeared many times. The antigen is undetermined. V lost 5 bases, J lost 2 bases, and 12 bases lay in between. Germline-derived CDR1 and CDR2 are MDHEN and SYDVKM. This CDR3 is built from 14 residues. TCRdb redid the calling of the 5' RACE reads with MiXCR, one entry per CDR3 protein. The sample lists 250,000 to 400,000 distinct CDR3 sequences, over 4% occurring once. The clonotype was recovered from a young man who received the YFV17D yellow fever vaccine. The J gene is TRBJ1-1, the V gene TRBV28, with D possibly being TRBD1 (5 bases). This material consisted of PBMCs, taken 5 days after the yellow fever booster vaccination. The CDR3 DNA is TGTGCCAGCAGTGACTCGGGACTAAACACTGAAGCTTTCTTT. It translates to CASSDSGLNTEAFF. The variable domain in full, completed from reference TRBV28 and TRBJ1-1, reads DVKVTQSSRYLVKRTGEKVFLECVQDMDHENMFWYRQDPGLGLRLIYFSYDVKMKEKGDIPEGYSVSREKKERFSLILESASTNQTSMYLCASSDSGLNTEAFFGQGTRLTVV.